This entry describes one TCR beta chain. The data originate from a study of T cell changes during pregnancy in multiple sclerosis. This table comes from immunoSEQ multiplex PCR, and its TCRdb copy is limited to in-frame clones, with some not included. The sample has about 92,000 clones; approximately 92% are singletons. This CDR3 has 17 residues. Germline V gene lookup returns CDR1 SGDLS and CDR2 YYNGEE. With 0 bases removed from V and 2 bases from J, the gap between germline ends came to 16 bases. The sequencing here drew on peripheral blood, taken in the first trimester of pregnancy. The chain is built from TRBV9 and TRBJ2-3, with TRBD2 as a possible D gene (5 bases). The TCR sequence derives from a female donor with multiple sclerosis, enrolled in a pregnancy study. In DNA form, the CDR3 reads TGTGCCAGCAGCGTAGCCCTATCACTAGGCGACACAGATACGCAGTATTTT. Translating it yields CASSVALSLGDTDTQYF.